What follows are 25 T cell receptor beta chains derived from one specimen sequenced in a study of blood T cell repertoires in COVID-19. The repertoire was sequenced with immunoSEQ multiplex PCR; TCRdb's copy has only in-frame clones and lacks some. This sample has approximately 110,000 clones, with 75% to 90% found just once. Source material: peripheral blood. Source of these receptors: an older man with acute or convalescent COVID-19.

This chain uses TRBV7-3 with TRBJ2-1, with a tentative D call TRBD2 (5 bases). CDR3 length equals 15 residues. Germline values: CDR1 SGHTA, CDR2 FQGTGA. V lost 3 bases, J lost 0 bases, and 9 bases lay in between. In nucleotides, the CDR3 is TGTGCCAGCAGCTTCCGAGGGAGCTCCTACAATGAGCAGTTCTTC. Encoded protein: CASSFRGSSYNEQFF.

In nucleotides, the CDR3 is TGTGCCAGCAGCCTTTGGACTAGCGCGGGAGAGCAGTTCTTC. This gives the protein CASSLWTSAGEQFF. The J gene is TRBJ2-1, the V gene TRBV6-5, with TRBD2 matching over 9 bases. Trimming cost V 6 bases and J 10 bases; bases outside gene matches: 10. Germline assignment: CDR1 MNHEY and CDR2 SVGAGI. CDR3 size: 14 residues.

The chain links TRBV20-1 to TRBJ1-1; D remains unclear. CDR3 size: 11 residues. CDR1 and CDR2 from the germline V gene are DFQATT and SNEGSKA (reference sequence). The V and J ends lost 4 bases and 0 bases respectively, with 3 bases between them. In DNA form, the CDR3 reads TGCAGTGCTATCATGAACACTGAAGCTTTCTTT. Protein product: CSAIMNTEAFF.

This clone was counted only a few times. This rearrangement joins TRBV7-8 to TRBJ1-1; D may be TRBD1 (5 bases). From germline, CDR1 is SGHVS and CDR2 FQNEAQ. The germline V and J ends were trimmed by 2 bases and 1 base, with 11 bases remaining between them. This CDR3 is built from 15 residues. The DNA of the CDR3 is TGTGCCAGCAGCTTAATTCAAACAGGGAACACTGAAGCTTTCTTT. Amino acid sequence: CASSLIQTGNTEAFF.

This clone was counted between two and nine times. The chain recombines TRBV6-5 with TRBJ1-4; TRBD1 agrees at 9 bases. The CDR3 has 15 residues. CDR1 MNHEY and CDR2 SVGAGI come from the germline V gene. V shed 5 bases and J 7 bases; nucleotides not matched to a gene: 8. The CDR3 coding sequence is TGTGCCAGCAGTATACGGACAGGGGCCAGTGAAAAACTGTTTTTT. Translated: CASSIRTGASEKLFF.

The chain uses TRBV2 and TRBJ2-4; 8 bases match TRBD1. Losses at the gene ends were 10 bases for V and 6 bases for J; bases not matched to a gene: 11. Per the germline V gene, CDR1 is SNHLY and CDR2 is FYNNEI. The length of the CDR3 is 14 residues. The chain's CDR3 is CANSPTGERNIQYF. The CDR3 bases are TGTGCCAATTCTCCGACAGGGGAGAGAAACATTCAGTACTTC.

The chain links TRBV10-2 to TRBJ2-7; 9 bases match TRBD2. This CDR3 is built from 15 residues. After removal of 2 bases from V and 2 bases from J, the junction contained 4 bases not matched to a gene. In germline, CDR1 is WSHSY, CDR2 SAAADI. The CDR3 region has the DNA TGCGCCAGCAGTGAGCCTAGCGGGACTACCTACGAGCAGTACTTC. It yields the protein CASSEPSGTTYEQYF.

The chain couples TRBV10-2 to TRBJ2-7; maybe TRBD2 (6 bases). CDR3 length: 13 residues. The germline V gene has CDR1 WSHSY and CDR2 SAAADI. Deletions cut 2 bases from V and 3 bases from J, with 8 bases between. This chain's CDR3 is CASSEQEGYEQYF. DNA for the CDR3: TGCGCCAGCAGTGAGCAGGAGGGCTACGAGCAGTACTTC.

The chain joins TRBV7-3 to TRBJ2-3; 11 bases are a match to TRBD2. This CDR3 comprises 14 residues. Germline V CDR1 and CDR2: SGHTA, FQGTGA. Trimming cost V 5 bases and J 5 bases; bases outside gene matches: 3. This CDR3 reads CASSVTSGKDTQYF. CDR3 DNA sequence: TGTGCCAGCAGCGTGACTAGCGGGAAAGATACGCAGTATTTT.

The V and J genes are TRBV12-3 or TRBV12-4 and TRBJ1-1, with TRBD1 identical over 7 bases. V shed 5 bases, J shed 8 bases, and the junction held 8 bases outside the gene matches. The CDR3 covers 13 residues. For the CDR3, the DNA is TGTGCCAGCAGTCTCCAGTCAGGGGGAGAAGCTTTCTTT. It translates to CASSLQSGGEAFF.

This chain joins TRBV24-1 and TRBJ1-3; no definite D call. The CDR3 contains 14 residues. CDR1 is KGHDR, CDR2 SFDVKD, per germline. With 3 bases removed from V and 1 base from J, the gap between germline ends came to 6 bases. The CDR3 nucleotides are TGTGCCACCAGTGATCCAGTATCTGGAAACACCATATATTTT. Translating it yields CATSDPVSGNTIYF.

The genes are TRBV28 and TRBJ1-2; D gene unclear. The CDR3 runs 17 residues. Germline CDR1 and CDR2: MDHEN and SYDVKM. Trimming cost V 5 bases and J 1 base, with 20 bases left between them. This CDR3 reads CASSKERWSSRNYGYTF. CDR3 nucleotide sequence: TGTGCCAGCAGTAAGGAGAGGTGGAGCTCGCGTAACTATGGCTACACCTTC.

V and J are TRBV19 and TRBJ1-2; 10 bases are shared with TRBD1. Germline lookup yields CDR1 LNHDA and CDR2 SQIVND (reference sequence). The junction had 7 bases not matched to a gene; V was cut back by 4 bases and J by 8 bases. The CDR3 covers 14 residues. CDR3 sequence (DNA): TGTGCCAGTAGTACAAGGGACAGGGGAGGAGGCTACACCTTC. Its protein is CASSTRDRGGGYTF.

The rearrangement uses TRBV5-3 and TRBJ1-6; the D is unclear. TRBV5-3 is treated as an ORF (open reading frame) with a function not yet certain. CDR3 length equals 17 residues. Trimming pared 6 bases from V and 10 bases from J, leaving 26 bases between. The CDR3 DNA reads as TGTGCCAGAAACATCGCCACCGTTTTGTACAGATTATCACCCCTCCACTTT. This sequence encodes CARNIATVLYRLSPLHF.

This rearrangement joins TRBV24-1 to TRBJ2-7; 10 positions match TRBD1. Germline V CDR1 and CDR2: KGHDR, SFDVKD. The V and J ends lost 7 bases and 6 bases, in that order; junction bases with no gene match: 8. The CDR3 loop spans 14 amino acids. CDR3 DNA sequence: TGTGCCACCAGCAAGACAGGGGGCTTTGGCGAGCAGTACTTC. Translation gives CATSKTGGFGEQYF.

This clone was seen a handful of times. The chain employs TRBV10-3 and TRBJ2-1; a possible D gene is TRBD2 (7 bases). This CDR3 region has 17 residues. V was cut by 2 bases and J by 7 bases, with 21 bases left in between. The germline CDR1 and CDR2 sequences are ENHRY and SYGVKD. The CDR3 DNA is TGTGCCATCAGTGAGACCAATAACGGGGGGCGTAGGAATGAGCAGTTCTTC. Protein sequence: CAISETNNGGRRNEQFF.

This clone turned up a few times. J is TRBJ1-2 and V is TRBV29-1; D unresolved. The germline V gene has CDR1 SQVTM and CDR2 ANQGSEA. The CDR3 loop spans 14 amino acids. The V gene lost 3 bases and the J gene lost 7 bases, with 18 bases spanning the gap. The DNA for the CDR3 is TGCAGCGTTGATCTCTCAGGAGGGCCTGCTGGCTACACCTTC. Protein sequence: CSVDLSGGPAGYTF.

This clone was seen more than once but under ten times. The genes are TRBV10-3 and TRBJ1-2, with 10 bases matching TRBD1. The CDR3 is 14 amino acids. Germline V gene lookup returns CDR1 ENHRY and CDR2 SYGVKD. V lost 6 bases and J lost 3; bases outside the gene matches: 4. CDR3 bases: TGTGCCATCAGGGGGACAGGGGACCACTATGGCTACACCTTC. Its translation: CAIRGTGDHYGYTF.

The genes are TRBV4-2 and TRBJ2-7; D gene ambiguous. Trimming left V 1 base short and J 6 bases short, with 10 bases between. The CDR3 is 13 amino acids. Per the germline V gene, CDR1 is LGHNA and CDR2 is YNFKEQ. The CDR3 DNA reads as TGTGCCAGCAGCCAAGCCCTCCGACTCGAGCAGTACTTC. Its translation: CASSQALRLEQYF.

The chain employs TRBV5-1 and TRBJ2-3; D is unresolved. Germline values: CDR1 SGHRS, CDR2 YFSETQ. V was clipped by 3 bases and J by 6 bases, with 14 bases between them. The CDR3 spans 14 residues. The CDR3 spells CASSSRRREDTQYF. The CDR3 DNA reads TGCGCCAGCAGCTCACGCCGTCGTGAGGATACGCAGTATTTT.

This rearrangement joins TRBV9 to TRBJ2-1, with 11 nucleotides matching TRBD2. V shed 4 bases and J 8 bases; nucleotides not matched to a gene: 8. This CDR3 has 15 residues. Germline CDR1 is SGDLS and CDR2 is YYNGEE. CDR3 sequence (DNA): TGTGCCAGCAGCCGAACTAGCGGGAGTGTGTATGAGCAGTTCTTC. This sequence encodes CASSRTSGSVYEQFF.

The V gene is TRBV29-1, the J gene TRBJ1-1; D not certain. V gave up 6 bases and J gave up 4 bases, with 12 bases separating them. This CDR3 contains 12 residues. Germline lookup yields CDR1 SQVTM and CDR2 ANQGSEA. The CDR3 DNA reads TGCAGCGTAGACAAAGCACCCACTGAAGCTTTCTTT. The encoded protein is CSVDKAPTEAFF.

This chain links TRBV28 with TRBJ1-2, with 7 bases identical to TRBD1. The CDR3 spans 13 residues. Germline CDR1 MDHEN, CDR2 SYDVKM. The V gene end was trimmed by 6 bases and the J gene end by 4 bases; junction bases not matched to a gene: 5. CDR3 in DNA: TGTGCCAGCAGACAGACAGGGCCCTATGGCTACACCTTC. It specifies CASRQTGPYGYTF.

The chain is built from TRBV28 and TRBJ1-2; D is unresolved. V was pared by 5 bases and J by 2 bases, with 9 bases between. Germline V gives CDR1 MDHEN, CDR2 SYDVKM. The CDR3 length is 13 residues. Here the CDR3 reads CASSLDGNYGYTF. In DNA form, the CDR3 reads TGTGCCAGCAGTCTCGACGGGAACTATGGCTACACCTTC.

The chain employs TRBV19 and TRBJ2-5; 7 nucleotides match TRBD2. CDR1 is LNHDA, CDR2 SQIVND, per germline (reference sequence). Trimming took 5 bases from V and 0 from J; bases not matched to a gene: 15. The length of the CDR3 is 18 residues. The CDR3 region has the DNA TGTGCCAGTAGTCTCCGACATTATAAGGGGAGGGACCAAGAGACCCAGTACTTC. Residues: CASSLRHYKGRDQETQYF.